This entry lists 19 T cell receptor beta chains sequenced from one sample in a study. Each CDR3 protein is one row after TCRdb ran MiXCR on the 5' RACE reads. Seen here are 20,000 to 25,000 distinct CDR3 sequences, more than 25% observed once, and the top ten hold less than 2.5%. Sequenced material: tumor-infiltrating naive CD4+ T cells sorted from the breast tumor. The subset here: naive CD4+ T cells, CD4+CD45RA+CD25-. These receptors all come from a female donor with breast cancer.

The chain links TRBV20-1 to TRBJ1-1; D is unclear. CDR1 DFQATT and CDR2 SNEGSKA come from the germline V gene (reference sequence). V shed 6 bases and J shed 1 base, with 9 bases lying between them. The CDR3 sequence is 12 residues long. The CDR3 here is CSASPRNTEAFF. CDR3 coding DNA: TGCAGTGCCTCGCCCAGGAACACTGAAGCTTTCTTT.

In the case of this clonotype: Relative to the germline gene, one junction end is altered; a read error may explain this. The gene calls are TRBV9 and TRBJ1-1; D ambiguous. This CDR3 has 18 amino acids. CDR1 and CDR2 from the germline V gene are SGDLS and YYNGEE. The CDR3, as DNA: TGTGCCAGCAGCGTAAGGCCAAATAATTTGGGGATGAACACCGAAGCTTTCTTT. The encoded protein is CASSVRPNNLGMNTEAFF. The full variable domain, with the rest looked up from reference TRBV9 and TRBJ1-1, is DSGVTQTPKHLITATGQRVTLRCSPRSGDLSVYWYQQSLDQGLQFLIQYYNGEERAKGNILERFSAQQFPDLHSELNLSSLELGDSALYFCASSVRPNNLGMNTEAFFGQGTRLTVV.

This clonotype was recorded many times. This chain joins TRBV29-1 and TRBJ1-1; D perhaps matches TRBD1 (6 bases). CDR3 length: 12 residues. V lost 7 bases to trimming and J lost 0 bases, with 9 bases between them. CDR1 is SQVTM and CDR2 is ANQGSEA in the germline V gene. The CDR3 DNA is TGCAGCGCCTCAGGGGTGAACACTGAAGCTTTCTTT. Protein sequence: CSASGVNTEAFF.

Turning to this clonotype: Mismatch with germline at one junction end may stem from a read error. This rearrangement joins TRBV6-5 to TRBJ1-1; D not resolved. The CDR3 loop spans 14 amino acids. Germline V CDR1 and CDR2: MNHEY, SVGAGI. CDR3 region: CAGSYSIGAAEAFF. The DNA of the CDR3 is TGTGCCGGCAGTTACTCGATAGGTGCCGCTGAAGCTTTCTTT.

This clonotype was observed at least ten times. The chain has TRBV7-2 and TRBJ1-5; 12 bases agree with TRBD1. Germline CDR1 and CDR2: SGHTA and FQGNSA. The trim removed 5 bases at V and 5 bases at J, leaving 10 bases unmatched. CDR3 length equals 17 residues. In nucleotides, the CDR3 is TGTGCCAGCAGCCGGGACAGGGGGCGCGGGGTAGATCAGCCCCAGCATTTT. This gives the protein CASSRDRGRGVDQPQHF.

This clonotype has a handful of counts. The rearrangement joins TRBV5-1 to TRBJ2-3; D not resolved. Trimming removed 5 bases from V and 2 bases from J, with 9 bases in between. The CDR3 spans 13 residues. Germline values: CDR1 SGHRS, CDR2 YFSETQ. The CDR3 nucleotides are TGCGCCAGCAGGGAGCCGAACACAGATACGCAGTATTTT. Amino acids: CASREPNTDTQYF.

For this clonotype: This may stem from a read error, because a much larger clone lies one nucleotide away. The chain uses TRBV7-9 and TRBJ2-6, with D hard to call. CDR1 and CDR2 (germline): SEHNR, FQNEAQ (reference sequence). The CDR3 loop spans 13 amino acids. With 5 bases removed from V and 2 bases from J, the gap between germline ends came to 4 bases. The CDR3 DNA is TGTGCCAGCAGCGCTGCTGGGGCCAACGTCCTGACTTTC. It specifies CASSAAGANVLTF.

The CDR3 region is CASARLQGRGYEQYF. The CDR3 DNA reads as TGCGCCAGCGCCCGCCTCCAGGGACGGGGTTACGAGCAGTACTTC. V is TRBV5-1 and J is TRBJ2-7; D tentatively reads TRBD1 or TRBD2 (5 bases each). Trimming left V 7 bases short and J 4 bases short, with 21 bases between. The CDR3 is made up of 15 amino acids. Looked up from germline, CDR1 is SGHRS and CDR2 is YFSETQ.

This clonotype was seen a handful of times. The CDR3 here is CASSQGQVGGYTF. CDR3 bases: TGTGCCAGCAGCCAAGGACAGGTGGGAGGCTACACCTTC. The V call is TRBV6-5, the J call TRBJ1-2, with TRBD1 matching over 7 bases. V lost 6 bases and J lost 8; bases outside the gene matches: 9. CDR3 length: 13 amino acids. Germline loops: CDR1 MNHEY, CDR2 SVGAGI.

This chain connects TRBV6-2 or TRBV6-3 to TRBJ2-1; TRBD2 matches at 7 bases. CDR3 length: 14 residues. V lost 10 bases and J lost 5; bases outside the gene matches: 11. CDR1 and CDR2 (germline): MNHEY, SVGEGT. The CDR3 region is CATVLGGRNNEQFF. Written as DNA, the CDR3 is TGTGCCACCGTGCTGGGCGGGAGAAACAATGAGCAGTTCTTC.

In regard to this clonotype: A read error may explain this, as a much larger clone is one base away. The CDR3 here is CASRDAGTADNEQFF. DNA for the CDR3: TGTGCCAGCAGAGACGCCGGGACAGCCGACAATGAGCAGTTCTTC. The J gene is TRBJ2-1, the V gene TRBV12-3 or TRBV12-4; 7 nucleotides line up with TRBD1. CDR3 length: 15 residues. The V gene end was trimmed by 6 bases and the J gene end by 5 bases; junction bases not matched to a gene: 10.

This clonotype was observed a handful of times. The chain has TRBV29-1 and TRBJ2-7; a possible D gene is TRBD2 (6 bases). The germline V gene has CDR1 SQVTM and CDR2 ANQGSEA. Trimming removed 6 bases from V and 4 bases from J, with 16 bases in between. This CDR3 spans 13 amino acids. CDR3 region: CSVPGLGRYEQYF. The CDR3 DNA reads as TGCAGCGTGCCGGGACTTGGCCGGTACGAGCAGTACTTC.

This clonotype was counted many times. The chain uses TRBV25-1 and TRBJ2-1; either TRBD1 or TRBD2 may fit D (6 bases each). The CDR3 is 15 residues long. The V end lost 8 bases, the J end lost 4 bases, and 18 bases lay between the germline ends. CDR1 MGHDK and CDR2 SYGVNS come from the germline V gene. CDR3 nucleotide sequence: TGTGCCAGCGGGCCGGGGGCTGCCTCGTACAATGAGCAGTTCTTC. As protein: CASGPGAASYNEQFF.

The sample holds many counts of this clonotype. V is TRBV9 and J is TRBJ2-1, with 8 bases matching TRBD2. The CDR3 has 16 amino acids. Germline CDR1 SGDLS, CDR2 YYNGEE. Losses at the gene ends were 4 bases for V and 0 bases for J; bases not matched to a gene: 6. The CDR3 region has the DNA TGTGCCAGCAGCCCTCGGGAGGGAAGCTCCTACAATGAGCAGTTCTTC. As protein: CASSPREGSSYNEQFF.

This chain uses TRBV30 with TRBJ1-2; D gene unclear. The CDR3 consists of 11 residues. V was trimmed by 7 bases and J by 0 bases, leaving 6 bases between them. Per germline, CDR1 GTSNPN and CDR2 SVGIG (reference sequence). CDR3 region: CASRANYGYTF. The CDR3 nucleotides read TGTGCCTCACGAGCTAACTATGGCTACACCTTC.

J is TRBJ1-1 and V is TRBV14, with D unclear. This CDR3 has 13 amino acids. In germline, CDR1 is SGHDN, CDR2 FVKESK. V dropped 0 bases and J dropped 11 bases, with 13 bases sitting between them. This chain's CDR3 is CASSQDRETRAFF. CDR3 coding DNA: TGTGCCAGCAGCCAAGATAGGGAAACTCGGGCTTTCTTT.

The chain employs TRBV20-1 and TRBJ2-1; D may be TRBD2 (5 bases). CDR1 and CDR2 (germline): DFQATT, SNEGSKA (reference sequence). CDR3 length: 12 amino acids. V lost 2 bases, J lost 6 bases, and 8 bases lay in between. The CDR3 DNA reads TGCAGTGCTAGACCGGGGTTCAATGAGCAGTTCTTC. Translated: CSARPGFNEQFF.

This clonotype was counted many times. The chain combines TRBV30 with TRBJ2-1, with a weak D call TRBD1 (6 bases). V was clipped by 2 bases and J by 3 bases, with 14 bases between them. Germline CDR1 and CDR2: GTSNPN and SVGIG (reference sequence). The CDR3 contains 15 residues. This CDR3 reads CAWSPGQGLYNEQFF. CDR3 nucleotides: TGTGCCTGGAGTCCGGGGCAGGGGCTCTACAATGAGCAGTTCTTC.

The chain has TRBV12-3 or TRBV12-4 and TRBJ2-7; D is unclear. Trimming pared 1 base from V and 2 bases from J, leaving 6 bases between. This CDR3 contains 13 residues. CDR3 DNA sequence: TGTGCCAGCAGTTTAGAAGGAGCCTACGAGCAGTACTTC. This encodes CASSLEGAYEQYF.